Listed below are T cell receptor beta chains from one sample, sequenced in a study of identical twins. One entry per CDR3 protein, called by TCRdb with MiXCR from the 5' RACE reads. The sample comprises some 1,700,000 distinct CDR3 sequences, more than 30% of which are singletons, and more than 0.25% rests with the top ten. Sequenced input: cord blood. Source of these receptors: a newborn girl in good health. The conserved cysteine and the conserved F or W are not part of the CDR3 here.

v_gene | CDR3aa
TRBV27 | ACSGTSGYNEQF
TRBV3-1 | ASSKLSAGAYEQY
TRBV12-3/TRBV12-4 | ASRRLAGVPDTQY
TRBV10-2 | ASSVGWIQTPVIPYEQY
TRBV27 | ASSLLYGQGGNQPQH
TRBV6-2/TRBV6-3 | ASWSPLNTGELF
TRBV20-1 | SAIKRRLAGHLWDTQY
TRBV9 | ASSVGLARNYEQY
TRBV20-1 | SASLTSGGSYEQF
TRBV24-1 | ATSDTGGSTDTQY
TRBV20-1 | SARRLAEGETQY
TRBV20-1 | SARVPPSFYEQY
TRBV7-2 | ASSLGGTSGQETQY
TRBV27 | ASSLYPSGMVQETQY
TRBV6-5 | ASSRQGSNTGELF
TRBV20-1 | SARRTGATDTQY
TRBV10-3 | AISEDAGGETQY
TRBV20-1 | SAQDRVGQPQH